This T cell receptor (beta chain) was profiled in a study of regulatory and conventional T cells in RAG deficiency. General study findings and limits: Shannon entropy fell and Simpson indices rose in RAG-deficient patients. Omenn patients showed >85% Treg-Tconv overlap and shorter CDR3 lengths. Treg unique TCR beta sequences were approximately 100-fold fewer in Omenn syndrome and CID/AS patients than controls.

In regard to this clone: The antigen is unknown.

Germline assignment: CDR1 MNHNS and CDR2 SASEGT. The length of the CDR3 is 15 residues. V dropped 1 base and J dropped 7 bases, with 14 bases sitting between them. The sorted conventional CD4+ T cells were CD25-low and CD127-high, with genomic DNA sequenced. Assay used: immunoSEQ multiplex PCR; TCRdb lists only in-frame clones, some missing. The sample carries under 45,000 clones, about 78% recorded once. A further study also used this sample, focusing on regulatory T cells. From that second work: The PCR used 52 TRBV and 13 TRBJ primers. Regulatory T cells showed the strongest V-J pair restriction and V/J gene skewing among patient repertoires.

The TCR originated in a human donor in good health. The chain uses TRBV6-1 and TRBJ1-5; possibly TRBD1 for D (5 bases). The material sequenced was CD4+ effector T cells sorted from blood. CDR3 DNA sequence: TGTGCCAGCAGTGAAGAGGGCAGGGTGTGGCAGCCCCAGCATTTT. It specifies CASSEEGRVWQPQHF.